These T cell receptor beta chains were read from a single sample in a study of T cells after yellow fever vaccination. Using its own MiXCR run on the 5' RACE reads, TCRdb lists one record per CDR3 protein. The sample records approximately 160,000 distinct CDR3 sequences, about 6% being singletons. Sample: CD4+ T cells sorted from PBMCs, taken on the day of the first yellow fever vaccination. The receptors come from a man between 18 and 35 years old who received the YFV17D yellow fever vaccine. Both conserved end residues are part of each CDR3. The D gene is left open where the match is weak. Size is omitted from some rows. Given values are once, few, many or a class for expanded clones.

v_gene	j_gene	abundance	d_gene	CDR3aa	CDR3nt
TRBV5-1	TRBJ2-5	many	TRBD1	CASGNRGQVETQYF	TGCGCCAGCGGAAACAGGGGGCAGGTGGAGACCCAGTACTTC
TRBV11-2	TRBJ1-1	NA	TRBD1	CASSFDRGREAFF	TGTGCCAGCAGCTTCGACAGGGGGCGGGAAGCTTTCTTT
TRBV18	TRBJ1-4	many	TRBD1	CASSRDRAHEKLFF	TGTGCCAGCTCACGGGACAGGGCGCATGAAAAACTGTTTTTT
TRBV2	TRBJ2-5	many	TRBD2	CASSEASGRQETQYF	TGTGCCAGCAGTGAAGCTAGCGGGCGCCAAGAGACCCAGTACTTC
TRBV3-1	TRBJ2-5	few	TRBD2	CASSPGLAGGRIETQYF	TGTGCCAGCAGCCCCGGACTAGCGGGGGGGAGAATCGAGACCCAGTACTTC
TRBV11-1	TRBJ2-5	NA	TRBD2	CASSFRPGGEETQYF	TGTGCCAGCAGCTTCCGGCCGGGAGGAGAAGAGACCCAGTACTTC
TRBV19	TRBJ2-7	NA	NA	CASSIGEPTYEQYF	TGTGCCAGTAGTATAGGGGAACCCACCTACGAGCAGTACTTC
TRBV28	TRBJ1-4	many	NA	CASSLSGTAGSEKLFF	TGTGCCAGCAGTCTCTCCGGGACGGCAGGGAGTGAAAAACTGTTTTTT
TRBV11-2	TRBJ2-2	many	TRBD1	CASKTGANTGELFF	TGTGCCAGCAAAACAGGGGCGAACACCGGGGAGCTGTTTTTT
TRBV4-2	TRBJ1-5	NA	TRBD1	CASSQGAGTGEYSNQPQHF	TGTGCCAGCAGCCAAGGGGCCGGGACAGGGGAATATAGCAATCAGCCCCAGCATTTT
TRBV6-1	TRBJ2-3	many	NA	CASAPSRVKDTQYF	TGTGCCAGCGCGCCGTCCAGGGTGAAAGATACGCAGTATTTT
TRBV3-1	TRBJ2-7	many	NA	CASSAGTLAQQYF	TGTGCCAGCAGCGCAGGGACTCTCGCGCAGCAGTACTTC
TRBV12-3/TRBV12-4	TRBJ2-7	many	TRBD1	CASRPGTAYEQYF	TGTGCCAGCAGGCCCGGGACAGCCTACGAGCAGTACTTC
TRBV18	TRBJ1-1	few	NA	CASSPLAVNTEAFF	TGTGCCAGCTCACCACTAGCAGTGAACACTGAAGCTTTCTTT
TRBV7-7	TRBJ2-3	NA	NA	CASSTSVFTDTQYF	TGTGCTAGCTCCACGTCGGTGTTTACAGATACGCAGTATTTT
TRBV7-2	TRBJ2-5	many	NA	CASSPRSVSSQTQYF	TGTGCCAGCAGCCCCAGGAGTGTGAGCAGCCAGACCCAGTACTTC
TRBV5-6	TRBJ2-2	many	NA	CASSLGRGPYTGELFF	TGTGCCAGCAGCTTAGGCAGGGGCCCGTACACCGGGGAGCTGTTTTTT
TRBV4-1	TRBJ1-4	many	NA	CASSQLVMVAGASATNEKLFF	TGCGCCAGCAGCCAACTTGTGATGGTCGCAGGGGCGAGTGCAACTAATGAAAAACTGTTTTTT
TRBV5-1	TRBJ2-2	many	NA	CASSLFSGTQNTGELFF	TGCGCCAGCAGCTTATTCTCCGGGACACAGAACACCGGGGAGCTGTTTTTT
TRBV6-2/TRBV6-3	TRBJ1-6	few	NA	CASSYGNFNSPLHF	TGTGCCAGCAGTTACGGGAATTTTAATTCACCCCTCCACTTT
TRBV5-1	TRBJ2-2	many	NA	CASLEGYETGELFF	TGCGCCAGCCTGGAGGGATATGAAACCGGGGAGCTGTTTTTT
TRBV5-1	TRBJ1-3	few	NA	CASSLDRQQAGTIYF	TGCGCCAGCAGCTTGGATCGGCAACAAGCGGGCACCATATATTTT
TRBV29-1	TRBJ2-3	many	NA	CSVESVTDTQYF	TGCAGCGTTGAAAGCGTCACAGATACGCAGTATTTT
TRBV6-1	TRBJ2-6	few	NA	CASSPTGNSGANVLTF	TGTGCCAGCAGCCCGACAGGCAACTCTGGGGCCAACGTCCTGACTTTC
TRBV6-5	TRBJ1-6	few	TRBD1	CASSYRGAYNSPLHF	TGTGCCAGCAGCTACAGGGGGGCCTATAATTCACCCCTCCACTTT
TRBV7-2	TRBJ2-6	once	TRBD2	CASSWTSGGAGANVLTF	TGTGCCAGCAGCTGGACTAGCGGGGGGGCTGGGGCCAACGTCCTGACTTTC
TRBV29-1	TRBJ2-5	NA	NA	CSVGGLSSGRQQEIQYF	TGCAGCGTTGGGGGTTTATCTTCGGGCCGGCAACAAGAGATCCAGTACTTC
TRBV24-1	TRBJ2-3	NA	NA	CSTSDSRGGIPTDTQYF	TGTTCCACCAGTGATTCCAGGGGGGGGATTCCCACAGATACGCAGTATTTT
TRBV5-4	TRBJ1-2	few	NA	CASSTTGQTSGYTF	TGTGCCAGCAGCACAACGGGGCAGACGTCGGGCTACACCTTC
TRBV7-2	TRBJ1-1	NA	NA	CASSTRQMNTEAFF	TGTGCCAGCAGCACCCGACAGATGAACACTGAAGCTTTCTTT
TRBV27	TRBJ1-4	many	NA	CASSLWGGPKATNEKLFF	TGTGCCAGCAGTTTATGGGGAGGGCCCAAAGCAACTAATGAAAAACTGTTTTTT
TRBV4-3	TRBJ2-3	NA	NA	CANSQDFSGAGADTQYF	TGCGCCAACAGCCAAGATTTCTCAGGGGCCGGGGCAGATACGCAGTATTTT